The following is a T cell receptor (beta chain) sequence with its context. The data originate from a study of blood T cell repertoires in COVID-19. Study-wide background: COVID-19 samples from acute and convalescent phases originated in the United States, Italy and Spain.

CDR1 is SGHRS, CDR2 YFSETQ, per germline. CDR3 length: 15 amino acids. V trimming: 4 bases; J trimming: 6 bases; junction bases outside the gene matches: 10. Sequenced by immunoSEQ multiplex PCR; TCRdb stores in-frame clones only, minus some. This table has about 240,000 clones, 82% appearing once. The receptor was derived from a woman aged 55-69 years with active or convalescent COVID-19. The rearrangement joins TRBV5-1 to TRBJ2-1, with TRBD2 matching over 7 bases. The sample comprised peripheral blood. The CDR3 reads CASSQRDLPSNEQFF. In nucleotides, the CDR3 is TGCGCCAGCAGCCAGCGGGACCTACCCTCCAATGAGCAGTTCTTC.